The 25 T cell receptor beta chains presented below share a single source sample, sequenced in a study of CD8 T cells in ankylosing spondylitis. TCRdb analysed the 5' RACE reads with MiXCR anew, one entry per CDR3 protein. The data contain 300,000 to 350,000 distinct CDR3 sequences, 9.5% to 13% of them singletons. The sample comprised blood, either unsorted or a sorted T cell fraction (not recorded which). The receptors come from a female donor with ankylosing spondylitis or in good health (not recorded which).

This clonotype was seen only a few times. The gene calls are TRBV5-5 and TRBJ1-1; D unclear. Trimming removed 1 base from V and 10 bases from J, with 20 bases in between. Germline values: CDR1 SGHKS, CDR2 YYEKEE (reference sequence). The CDR3 consists of 15 residues. CDR3 region: CASSLYGRIPDGAFF. Here the CDR3 DNA reads TGTGCCAGCAGCTTGTATGGACGGATCCCCGATGGAGCTTTCTTT.

The gene calls are TRBV2 and TRBJ2-1; 7 nucleotides match TRBD2. From germline, CDR1 is SNHLY and CDR2 FYNNEI. V lost 6 bases and J lost 9; bases outside the gene matches: 14. The CDR3 runs 15 residues. CDR3 protein: CASRSGTRGPREQFF. CDR3 DNA sequence: TGTGCCAGCAGGAGCGGGACTCGGGGCCCGCGTGAGCAGTTCTTC.

In its sample, this clonotype was seen a few times. The genes are TRBV5-1 and TRBJ1-1, with D uncertain. Germline V gene sequence: CDR1 SGHRS, CDR2 YFSETQ. This CDR3 region has 12 residues. Trimming took 5 bases from V and 1 from J, leaving 6 bases between them. The CDR3 reads CASRIGNTEAFF. Written as DNA, the CDR3 is TGCGCCAGCAGGATAGGGAACACTGAAGCTTTCTTT.

This clonotype was observed many times. The chain couples TRBV20-1 to TRBJ2-5; D might be TRBD1 (6 bases). Per germline, CDR1 DFQATT and CDR2 SNEGSKA (reference sequence). There are 13 residues in the CDR3. V was clipped by 7 bases and J by 4 bases, with 16 bases between them. The CDR3 bases are TGCAGTGTTCTCACCGGGACAAGAGAGACCCAGTACTTC. Its protein product is CSVLTGTRETQYF.

In its sample, this clonotype was seen many times. CDR3 DNA: TGTGCCAGCTCGCGGCAGGGGAGAGGTGAAGCTTTCTTT. Encoded protein: CASSRQGRGEAFF. The V call is TRBV6-1, the J call TRBJ1-1; tentatively, D is TRBD1 (6 bases). Trimming shortened V by 8 bases and J by 7 bases, and 17 bases separated the two germline ends. Per the germline V gene, CDR1 is MNHNS and CDR2 is SASEGT. This CDR3 comprises 13 residues.

CDR3 region: CASRSANTEAFF. The CDR3 DNA follows: TGTGCCAGCCGCTCGGCGAACACTGAAGCTTTCTTT. This sequence joins TRBV3-1 and TRBJ1-1; D ambiguous. The CDR3 runs to 12 residues. Germline V gene data show CDR1 as LGHDT and CDR2 as YNNKEL (reference sequence). Trimming removed 8 bases at V and 1 base at J, with 8 bases between. The complete variable domain, with remaining parts taken from reference TRBV3-1 and TRBJ1-1, reads DTAVSQTPKYLVTQMGNDKSIKCEQNLGHDTMYWYKQDSKKFLKIMFSYNNKELIINETVPNRFSPKSPDKAHLNLHINSLELGDSAVYFCASRSANTEAFFGQGTRLTVV.

Many counts were recorded for this clonotype. The chain links TRBV7-9 to TRBJ2-5; unclear D gene. Looked up from germline, CDR1 is SEHNR and CDR2 is FQNEAQ (reference sequence). Trimming cost V 8 bases and J 1 base, with 14 bases left between them. This CDR3 has 14 residues. This CDR3 reads CASGKVQGQETQYF. CDR3 sequence (DNA): TGTGCCAGCGGTAAAGTCCAAGGCCAAGAGACCCAGTACTTC.

This clonotype was picked up many times. The chain is built from TRBV12-3 or TRBV12-4 and TRBJ2-5, with D hard to call. The CDR3 spans 14 residues. The V gene lost 1 base and the J gene lost 5 bases, with 11 bases spanning the gap. The chain's CDR3 is CASSLDNIDETQYF. The CDR3 DNA sequence: TGTGCCAGCAGTTTAGACAACATCGACGAGACCCAGTACTTC.

This clonotype appeared many times. The V and J genes are TRBV27 and TRBJ1-2; D is perhaps TRBD1 (5 bases). Between the trimmed V and J ends, which lost 6 bases and 3 bases, there was a span of 14 bases. The CDR3 extends over 14 amino acids. Germline loops: CDR1 MNHEY, CDR2 SMNVEV (reference sequence). DNA for the CDR3: TGTGCCAGCAGGGGTCGGGGGTTCGACTATGGCTACACCTTC. The encoded protein is CASRGRGFDYGYTF.

This clonotype was recorded at least ten times. V gene TRBV20-1 combines with J gene TRBJ2-7, with D possibly matching TRBD2 (5 bases). This CDR3 contains 17 residues. V was pared by 0 bases and J by 2 bases, with 20 bases between. Germline V gene lookup returns CDR1 DFQATT and CDR2 SNEGSKA (reference sequence). CDR3 protein: CSARDSGRASNAYEQYF. The CDR3 DNA reads TGCAGTGCTAGAGATTCGGGAAGGGCTTCAAATGCCTACGAGCAGTACTTC.

CDR3 amino acids: CASSSWETDTQYF. The CDR3 bases are TGTGCCAGCAGCTCCTGGGAAACAGATACGCAGTATTTT. V and J are TRBV11-2 and TRBJ2-3; D gene unclear. V lost 4 bases and J lost 3, with 8 bases in between. This CDR3 comprises 13 residues. Germline CDR1 SGHAT, CDR2 FQNNGV.

The V gene is TRBV29-1, the J gene TRBJ1-3; D ambiguous. This CDR3 has 13 residues. Looked up from germline, CDR1 is SQVTM and CDR2 is ANQGSEA. V lost 3 bases and J lost 5, with 11 bases in between. CDR3 nucleotide sequence: TGCAGCGTTGAGTTGCCCGATAGAAACACCATATATTTT. The encoded protein is CSVELPDRNTIYF.

This clonotype occurred many times. V is TRBV20-1 and J is TRBJ2-2, with 8 bases identical to TRBD1. The CDR3 spans 14 residues. The V gene end was trimmed by 4 bases and the J gene end by 0 bases; junction bases not matched to a gene: 1. CDR1 DFQATT and CDR2 SNEGSKA come from the germline V gene (reference sequence). CDR3 sequence (DNA): TGCAGTGCTAAGACAGGGGCGAACACCGGGGAGCTGTTTTTT. It specifies CSAKTGANTGELFF.

This chain links TRBV20-1 with TRBJ2-1, with D uncertain. This CDR3 is built from 12 residues. From germline, CDR1 is DFQATT and CDR2 SNEGSKA (reference sequence). V lost 2 bases and J lost 7, with 9 bases in between. The CDR3 DNA is TGCAGTGCTAGATCCCCCACTAATGAGCAGTTCTTC. This encodes CSARSPTNEQFF.

This rearrangement joins TRBV7-8 to TRBJ1-5, with D perhaps TRBD1 (5 bases). Germline V gene data show CDR1 as SGHVS and CDR2 as FQNEAQ. V was trimmed by 1 base and J by 1 base, leaving 17 bases between them. The CDR3 is 18 residues long. The DNA of the CDR3 is TGTGCCAGCAGCTTAGATTTGTTGAGGAAGGGGAGCAATCAGCCCCAGCATTTT. Protein product: CASSLDLLRKGSNQPQHF.

The chain is built from TRBV10-3 and TRBJ1-5, with a tentative D call TRBD1 (6 bases). The CDR3 is 12 residues long. CDR1 is ENHRY, CDR2 SYGVKD, per germline. Between the trimmed V and J ends, which lost 6 bases and 5 bases, there was a span of 8 bases. The CDR3 bases are TGTGCCATCAGGACAGGTGATCAGCCCCAGCATTTT. It codes for CAIRTGDQPQHF.

The gene calls are TRBV27 and TRBJ1-5, with 8 bases fitting TRBD1. The ends lost 2 bases at V and 6 bases at J; junction bases unmatched: 6. This CDR3 has 15 amino acids. CDR1 and CDR2 (germline): MNHEY, SMNVEV (reference sequence). CDR3 DNA: TGTGCCAGCAGTTTAGGCAGGGGGCTGATTCAGCCCCAGCATTTT. Protein: CASSLGRGLIQPQHF.

This clonotype was detected ten times or more. The J gene is TRBJ2-7, the V gene TRBV16; the D is unclear. The germline V gene encodes CDR1 KGHSY and CDR2 FQNENV. V lost 2 bases to trimming and J lost 6 bases, with 8 bases between them. This CDR3 has 12 residues. The CDR3 nucleotides are TGTGCCAGCAGCCAAATAGAAATCGAGCAGTACTTC. It is translated as CASSQIEIEQYF.

This clonotype has a count of ten or more. The chain couples TRBV20-1 to TRBJ2-1, with 13 bases aligning to TRBD2. Germline-derived CDR1 and CDR2 are DFQATT and SNEGSKA (reference sequence). V dropped 5 bases and J dropped 0; count of bases not matched to a gene: 4. The CDR3 extends over 16 amino acids. CDR3 loop: CSAPRTSGSSYNEQFF. CDR3 sequence (DNA): TGCAGTGCTCCAAGGACTAGCGGGAGCTCCTACAATGAGCAGTTCTTC.

Comment on this clonotype: This may stem from a read error, because a much larger clone lies one nucleotide away. This rearrangement joins TRBV5-1 to TRBJ2-1, with 11 bases identical to TRBD2. This CDR3 spans 15 amino acids. Germline V gives CDR1 SGHRS, CDR2 YFSETQ. CDR3 amino acids: CASSLTSGGLNEQLF. The DNA for the CDR3 is TGCGCCAGCAGCTTGACTAGCGGGGGCCTCAATGAGCAGTTATTC.

A word on this clonotype: One junction end does not reproduce the germline sequence, and a read error may be involved. V and J are TRBV7-8 and TRBJ2-1; 11 bases are a match to TRBD2. CDR1 and CDR2 from the germline V gene are SGHVS and FQNEAQ. This CDR3 has 16 residues. The CDR3 DNA reads TGTGCCAGCAGCCCCGTTTCTAGCGGGAGGACCGATGAGCATTTCTTC. Protein product: CASSPVSSGRTDEHFF. Filled out from reference TRBV7-8 and TRBJ2-1, the complete variable domain reads GAGVSQSPRYKVAKRGQDVALRCDPISGHVSLFWYQQALGQGPEFLTYFQNEAQLDKSGLPSDRFFAERPEGSVSTLKIQRTQQEDSAVYLCASSPVSSGRTDEHFFGPGTRLTVL.

In this sample, this clonotype turned up a few times. The chain carries TRBV6-1 and TRBJ2-7; D is perhaps TRBD1 or TRBD2 (5 bases each). The CDR3 is made up of 16 amino acids. The V end lost 3 bases, the J end lost 0 bases, and 15 bases lay between the germline ends. CDR1 and CDR2 from the germline V gene are MNHNS and SASEGT. The CDR3 sequence is CASSDFGTESSYEQYF. CDR3 sequence (DNA): TGTGCCAGCAGTGACTTCGGGACGGAAAGCTCCTACGAGCAGTACTTC.

A few counts support this clonotype. The genes are TRBV9 and TRBJ1-4, with D possibly being TRBD1 (6 bases). With 3 bases removed from V and 8 bases from J, the gap between germline ends came to 17 bases. The CDR3 is made up of 15 amino acids. Germline V lookup: CDR1 SGDLS, CDR2 YYNGEE. The CDR3 DNA sequence: TGTGCCAGCAGCGCCCGTACAGGGTACGGCGAAAAACTGTTTTTT. This sequence encodes CASSARTGYGEKLFF.

This clonotype was counted at least ten times. The V call is TRBV29-1, the J call TRBJ1-2; D unresolved. The CDR3 is 13 residues long. The V gene's germline CDR1 is SQVTM and CDR2 ANQGSEA. V lost 0 bases to trimming and J lost 6 bases, with 11 bases between them. DNA of the CDR3: TGCAGCGTTGAAGATTACCGGGAGGATGGCTACACCTTC. Amino acid sequence: CSVEDYREDGYTF.

This chain connects TRBV5-1 to TRBJ2-3, with 9 bases that match TRBD2. J gave up 2 bases and V 4 bases, and 11 bases lay outside the gene matches. Germline V lookup: CDR1 SGHRS, CDR2 YFSETQ. This CDR3 comprises 17 residues. The CDR3 here is CASSRGLLAGPTDTQYF. DNA of the CDR3: TGCGCCAGCAGCAGGGGGCTACTAGCGGGCCCCACAGATACGCAGTATTTT.